Below, 26 T cell receptor beta chains from the same sample are listed, as sequenced in a study of T cell repertoires in cytomegalovirus infection. TCRdb reprocessed the reads with MiXCR, giving one entry per CDR3 protein. The sample holds a few hundred thousand distinct CDR3 sequences, about 17% seen once. The sequenced sample consisted of PBMCs. The receptors stem from a human donor in good health (CMV status not recorded). Some clones in this sample may be carry-over from other donors' samples.

The chain employs TRBV19 and TRBJ1-5; 9 bases align to TRBD1. Germline trimming cut 5 bases from V and 5 bases from J; bases unmatched to any gene: 4. The CDR3 is 14 amino acids. Germline loops: CDR1 LNHDA, CDR2 SQIVND (reference sequence). The CDR3 bases are TGTGCCAGTAGTCGGGGACAGGGATATCAGCCCCAGCATTTT. It translates to CASSRGQGYQPQHF. Full variable domain (outside the CDR3, taken from reference TRBV19 and TRBJ1-5): DGGITQSPKYLFRKEGQNVTLSCEQNLNHDAMYWYRQDPGQGLRLIYYSQIVNDFQKGDIAEGYSVSREKKESFPLTVTSAQKNPTAFYLCASSRGQGYQPQHFGDGTRLSIL.

This clonotype was recorded at least ten times. The rearrangement joins TRBV7-6 to TRBJ2-7; D perhaps matches TRBD2 (6 bases). V was cut by 1 base and J by 4 bases, with 11 bases left in between. The CDR3 is 14 residues long. The germline gives CDR1 SGHVS, CDR2 FNYEAQ. The CDR3 protein is CASSLGTGRYEQYF. The DNA of the CDR3 is TGTGCCAGCAGCTTAGGGACCGGGAGATACGAGCAGTACTTC.

V gene TRBV6-6 combines with J gene TRBJ1-4; D remains unclear. Germline CDR1 reads MNHNY; CDR2 reads SVGAGI (reference sequence). CDR3 length: 14 amino acids. The germline V and J ends were trimmed by 2 bases and 5 bases, with 9 bases remaining between them. This CDR3 is CASSYAGKNEKLFF. CDR3 DNA: TGTGCCAGCAGTTACGCCGGAAAGAATGAAAAACTGTTTTTT.

In its sample, this clonotype was seen many times. The chain employs TRBV4-3 and TRBJ1-2; D is possibly TRBD1 (5 bases). There are 15 residues in the CDR3. Germline V CDR1 and CDR2: LGHNA, YSLEER. V lost 4 bases and J lost 0, with 12 bases in between. CDR3 sequence: CASSLGRDPNYGYTF. The CDR3 bases are TGCGCCAGCAGCCTTGGCAGGGACCCTAACTATGGCTACACCTTC.

This clonotype was seen a handful of times. The chain uses TRBV27 and TRBJ1-1, with TRBD1 identical over 9 bases. The CDR3 is 16 amino acids. The junction had 15 bases not matched to a gene; V was cut back by 5 bases and J by 8 bases. The germline V gene has CDR1 MNHEY and CDR2 SMNVEV (reference sequence). As DNA, the CDR3 is TGTGCCAGCAGTGAAGTGATCGACAGGGGGACTATAGAAGCTTTCTTT. This translates into CASSEVIDRGTIEAFF.

This clonotype was counted only a few times. The chain couples TRBV7-2 to TRBJ2-3; 9 nucleotides line up with TRBD2. CDR1 is SGHTA, CDR2 FQGNSA, per germline. V lost 4 bases and J lost 2; bases outside the gene matches: 7. The CDR3 totals 16 residues. The CDR3 spells CASSSGAGGYTDTQYF. Here the CDR3 DNA reads TGTGCCAGCAGCTCCGGAGCGGGGGGCTACACAGATACGCAGTATTTT.

This clonotype was found many times. The chain has TRBV6-5 and TRBJ2-5, with D maybe TRBD2 (5 bases). The CDR3 has 20 residues. Per germline, CDR1 MNHEY and CDR2 SVGAGI. The V gene lost 2 bases and the J gene lost 3 bases, with 28 bases spanning the gap. Here the CDR3 DNA reads TGTGCCAGCAGTTACCCCACGGTTGTCGCGGCGGGCCCCCTCAAAGAGACCCAGTACTTC. Translated: CASSYPTVVAAGPLKETQYF.

This clonotype was counted ten times or more. V is TRBV6-1 and J is TRBJ1-5, with TRBD1 as a possible D gene (6 bases). V lost 7 bases to trimming and J lost 4 bases, with 14 bases between them. In germline, CDR1 is MNHNS, CDR2 SASEGT. The CDR3 extends over 14 amino acids. The chain's CDR3 is CASKTGTENQPQHF. As DNA, the CDR3 is TGTGCCAGCAAAACAGGGACCGAAAATCAGCCCCAGCATTTT.

This clonotype was seen more than once but under ten times. The V call is TRBV11-3, the J call TRBJ2-1; a weak D match, TRBD1 (5 bases). Trimming stripped 1 base from V and 4 bases from J, with 8 bases between. The CDR3 runs 14 residues. Germline lookup yields CDR1 SGHNT and CDR2 YENEEA. The CDR3 DNA reads TGTGCCAGCAGCTTAGGGAAGGGGTACAATGAGCAGTTCTTC. It codes for CASSLGKGYNEQFF. Full variable domain (remainder filled in from reference TRBV11-3 and TRBJ2-1): EAGVVQSPRYKIIEKKQPVAFWCNPISGHNTLYWYLQNLGQGPELLIRYENEEAVDDSQLPKDRFSAERLKGVDSTLKIQPAELGDSAVYLCASSLGKGYNEQFFGPGTRLTVL.

The gene calls are TRBV18 and TRBJ2-7, with D tentatively TRBD1 (6 bases). The CDR3 consists of 14 residues. From germline, CDR1 is KGHSH and CDR2 LQKENI. V shed 4 bases and J shed 4 bases, with 14 bases lying between them. CDR3 in amino acids: CASSLPQGRYEQYF. DNA of the CDR3: TGTGCCAGCTCACTTCCACAGGGACGATACGAGCAGTACTTC.

Many counts were recorded for this clonotype. V gene TRBV7-9 combines with J gene TRBJ2-7, with D possibly matching TRBD1 (6 bases). In germline, CDR1 is SEHNR, CDR2 FQNEAQ (reference sequence). The CDR3 is 16 residues long. The V end lost 4 bases, the J end lost 4 bases, and 20 bases lay between the germline ends. This CDR3 is CASSSLLGADSYEQYF. The DNA of the CDR3 is TGTGCCAGCAGCTCCCTGCTGGGGGCTGATAGTTACGAGCAGTACTTC.

This clonotype appeared a few times. This chain uses TRBV2 with TRBJ1-1, with D unresolved. V dropped 6 bases and J dropped 4 bases, with 15 bases sitting between them. Germline CDR1 SNHLY, CDR2 FYNNEI. The CDR3 sequence is 14 residues long. The CDR3 sequence is CASSADGFGTEAFF. For the CDR3, the DNA is TGTGCCAGCAGCGCTGATGGGTTCGGCACTGAAGCTTTCTTT.

This clonotype showed up many times. This chain connects TRBV12-3 or TRBV12-4 to TRBJ1-6; D may be TRBD1 (6 bases). Trimming shortened V by 6 bases and J by 6 bases, and 18 bases separated the two germline ends. The CDR3 totals 16 residues. The CDR3: CASSSEPGQFNSPLHF. In DNA form, the CDR3 reads TGTGCCAGCAGCTCTGAACCCGGACAGTTTAATTCACCCCTCCACTTT.

This clonotype was seen ten or more times. The genes are TRBV19 and TRBJ2-7; weak D call: TRBD1 (5 bases). Germline V CDR1 and CDR2: LNHDA, SQIVND (reference sequence). The CDR3 is 12 amino acids. The V end lost 2 bases, the J end lost 3 bases, and 5 bases lay between the germline ends. The CDR3 region is CASSIQGYEQYF. CDR3 nucleotides: TGTGCCAGTAGTATACAGGGCTACGAGCAGTACTTC.

This clonotype has just a few counts. The CDR3 region is CSARRGRTGELFF. DNA of the CDR3: TGCAGTGCCCGACGGGGGCGAACCGGGGAGCTGTTTTTT. The rearrangement uses TRBV20-1 and TRBJ2-2; TRBD1 or TRBD2 may be the D gene (6 bases each). There are 13 residues in the CDR3. Germline CDR1 DFQATT, CDR2 SNEGSKA (reference sequence). The ends were cut back, 6 bases at V and 5 bases at J, with 13 bases in the middle.

A few counts support this clonotype. J is TRBJ2-3 and V is TRBV28; D might be TRBD1 or TRBD2, each matching 6 bases. Germline V gene data show CDR1 as MDHEN and CDR2 as SYDVKM. This CDR3 region has 15 residues. Trimming left V 5 bases short and J 9 bases short, with 21 bases between. CDR3 sequence: CASSPPGAQRDTQYF. DNA for the CDR3: TGTGCCAGCAGTCCCCCGGGGGCACAACGAGACACGCAGTATTTT.

The chain uses TRBV4-2 and TRBJ2-1; no clear D. Germline V gene lookup returns CDR1 LGHNA and CDR2 YNFKEQ. Trimming left V 0 bases short and J 8 bases short, with 17 bases between. The CDR3 totals 16 residues. CDR3 sequence: CASSQDGLGARDEQFF. CDR3 in DNA: TGTGCCAGCAGCCAAGATGGCCTGGGCGCCCGCGATGAGCAGTTCTTC.

This chain uses TRBV7-9 with TRBJ2-1, with a weak D call TRBD2 (7 bases). With 7 bases removed from V and 8 bases from J, the gap between germline ends came to 21 bases. CDR3 length equals 15 residues. Germline assignment: CDR1 SEHNR and CDR2 FQNEAQ (reference sequence). The CDR3 DNA reads as TGTGCCAGCACCCCCCCCGGGGGGCATGTCGATGAGCAGTTCTTC. Its translation: CASTPPGGHVDEQFF.

This clonotype was observed a few times. The V and J genes are TRBV25-1 and TRBJ2-3; TRBD1 is a possible D gene (5 bases). Trimming removed 5 bases at V and 3 bases at J, with 15 bases between. The CDR3 loop spans 15 amino acids. Germline V gene sequence: CDR1 MGHDK, CDR2 SYGVNS. The CDR3 DNA follows: TGTGCCAGCAGTCGGGTAGACAGAGCGACAGATACGCAGTATTTT. Protein: CASSRVDRATDTQYF.

This clonotype was counted ten times or more. The chain joins TRBV6-1 to TRBJ1-2; no firm D call. Deletions cut 4 bases from V and 0 bases from J, with 9 bases between. CDR3 length: 14 residues. Per germline, CDR1 MNHNS and CDR2 SASEGT. This chain's CDR3 is CASSVGVTNYGYTF. CDR3 nucleotide sequence: TGTGCCAGCAGTGTGGGAGTAACTAACTATGGCTACACCTTC.

The chain is built from TRBV6-4 and TRBJ1-2, with 9 bases lining up with TRBD1. The CDR3 length is 13 residues. V was pared by 4 bases and J by 8 bases, with 5 bases of the junction left unmatched. The germline V gene encodes CDR1 MRHNA and CDR2 SNTAGT. CDR3 loop: CASSGSTGGGYTF. The CDR3 nucleotides read TGTGCCAGCAGTGGATCGACAGGGGGAGGCTACACCTTC.

The table lists this clonotype with many counts. The gene calls are TRBV7-2 and TRBJ2-1, with D maybe TRBD2 (7 bases). This CDR3 spans 16 amino acids. The V gene's germline CDR1 is SGHTA and CDR2 FQGNSA. Between the trimmed V and J ends, which lost 4 bases and 6 bases, there was a span of 19 bases. The DNA for the CDR3 is TGTGCCAGCAGCTCACGGGGGGCCGGAGCGAGCAATGAGCAGTTCTTC. Amino acid sequence: CASSSRGAGASNEQFF.

This clonotype was detected many times. The chain has TRBV20-1 and TRBJ2-1; perhaps D is TRBD1 or TRBD2 (5 bases each). Trimming shortened V by 3 bases and J by 2 bases, and 23 bases separated the two germline ends. This CDR3 comprises 18 residues. CDR1 and CDR2 from the germline V gene are DFQATT and SNEGSKA (reference sequence). The CDR3 nucleotides are TGCAGTGCTAGGATGGCAGGACGAATCCGAGGGGCCTACAATGAGCAGTTCTTC. Its protein product is CSARMAGRIRGAYNEQFF.

This clonotype has a handful of counts. The chain combines TRBV20-1 with TRBJ2-5, with D uncertain. The CDR3 extends over 10 amino acids. V shed 6 bases and J shed 9 bases, with 11 bases lying between them. Germline lookup yields CDR1 DFQATT and CDR2 SNEGSKA (reference sequence). CDR3: CSAVESAQYF. CDR3 coding DNA: TGCAGTGCAGTAGAATCGGCCCAGTACTTC.

The chain links TRBV7-4 to TRBJ1-2, with D perhaps TRBD1 (5 bases). Trimming took 1 base from V and 4 from J, leaving 16 bases between them. Germline V gives CDR1 SGHVT, CDR2 SQSDAQ. The CDR3 runs 16 residues. The CDR3 DNA reads as TGTGCCAGCAGCTTAGAACGCTCGGAAGGGGTCTATGGCTACACCTTC. The encoded protein is CASSLERSEGVYGYTF. Using reference TRBV7-4 and TRBJ1-2 for the parts outside the CDR3, the full variable domain is GAGVSQSPRYKVAKRGRDVALRCDSISGHVTLYWYRQTLGQGSEVLTYSQSDAQRDKSGRPSGRFSAERPERSVSTLKIQRTEQGDSAVYLCASSLERSEGVYGYTFGSGTRLTVV.

In this sample, this clonotype turned up many times. This chain uses TRBV5-5 with TRBJ1-4; D remains unclear. V dropped 6 bases and J dropped 2 bases, with 11 bases sitting between them. The CDR3 sequence is 14 residues long. The V gene's germline CDR1 is SGHKS and CDR2 YYEKEE (reference sequence). The CDR3 loop is CASNKPGTNEKLFF. In nucleotides, the CDR3 is TGTGCCAGCAACAAGCCGGGGACTAATGAAAAACTGTTTTTT.